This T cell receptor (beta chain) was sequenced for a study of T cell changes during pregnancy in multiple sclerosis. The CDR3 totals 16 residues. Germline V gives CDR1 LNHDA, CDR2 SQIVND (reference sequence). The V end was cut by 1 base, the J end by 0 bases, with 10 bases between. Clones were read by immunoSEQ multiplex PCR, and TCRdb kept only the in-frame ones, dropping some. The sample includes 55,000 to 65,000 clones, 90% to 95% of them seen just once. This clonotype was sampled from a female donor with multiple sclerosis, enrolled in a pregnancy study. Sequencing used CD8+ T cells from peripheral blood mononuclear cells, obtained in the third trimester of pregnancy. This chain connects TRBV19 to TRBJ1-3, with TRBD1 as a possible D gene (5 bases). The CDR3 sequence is CASSIAGGSSGNTIYF. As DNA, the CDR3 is TGTGCCAGTAGTATAGCGGGGGGGAGCTCTGGAAACACCATATATTTT.